Following are 9 T cell receptor beta chains from one sample sequenced in a study of blood T cell repertoires in COVID-19. TCRdb's copy holds only in-frame clones and misses some; the assay was immunoSEQ multiplex PCR. The sample carries tens of thousands of clones, roughly 94% recorded once. Sequences were obtained from peripheral blood. Every receptor here comes from a human donor with active COVID-19. The donor label of this sample is uncertain.

V usage is TRBV5-4 and J usage is TRBJ2-1; D might be TRBD2 (5 bases). Trimming removed 5 bases from V and 5 bases from J, with 11 bases in between. Germline assignment: CDR1 SGHNT and CDR2 YYREEE (reference sequence). CDR3 length: 13 amino acids. In nucleotides, the CDR3 is TGTGCCAGCAGTACGACTATCCACAATGAGCAGTTCTTC. Protein sequence: CASSTTIHNEQFF.

Only one count was recorded for this clone. This CDR3 is CASSDRGPDEQYF. CDR3 sequence (DNA): TGTGCCAGCAGCGACAGGGGGCCAGACGAGCAGTACTTC. The chain combines TRBV6-2 or TRBV6-3 with TRBJ2-7; TRBD1 matches at 10 bases. The V gene's germline CDR1 is MNHEY and CDR2 SVGEGT. The J segment lost 5 bases and the V segment lost 6 bases, leaving 4 bases of the junction unmatched. The CDR3 is made up of 13 amino acids.

The J gene is TRBJ2-5, the V gene TRBV9; TRBD2 aligns across 10 bases. Per germline, CDR1 SGDLS and CDR2 YYNGEE. The trim removed 4 bases at V and 1 base at J, leaving 13 bases unmatched. This CDR3 spans 18 amino acids. Here the CDR3 DNA reads TGTGCCAGCAGCCCACACTCCCCTAGCGGGGGTTTCCAAGAGACCCAGTACTTC. Its translation: CASSPHSPSGGFQETQYF.

The V gene is TRBV2, the J gene TRBJ2-5; TRBD2 agrees at 12 bases. The CDR3 consists of 15 residues. The germline CDR1 and CDR2 sequences are SNHLY and FYNNEI. The junction had 4 bases not matched to a gene; V was cut back by 3 bases and J by 5 bases. CDR3 sequence reads: CASSETSGSGETQYF. CDR3 coding DNA: TGTGCCAGCAGTGAGACTAGCGGGAGCGGGGAGACCCAGTACTTC.

This rearrangement joins TRBV5-1 to TRBJ2-2; perhaps TRBD1 as D (5 bases). Germline V lookup: CDR1 SGHRS, CDR2 YFSETQ. The CDR3 contains 13 residues. Deletions cut 6 bases from V and 6 bases from J, with 12 bases between. The CDR3 bases are TGCGCCAGCAACATAGGGGTCCCCGGGGAGCTGTTTTTT. Protein sequence: CASNIGVPGELFF.

The chain combines TRBV3-1 (or the pseudogene TRBV3-2) with TRBJ2-5; TRBD2 aligns across 8 bases. The CDR3 has 18 residues. Germline-derived CDR1 and CDR2 are LGHDT and YNNKEL (reference sequence). The ends lost 5 bases at V and 1 base at J; junction bases unmatched: 15. The CDR3, as DNA: TGTGCCAGCAGCTCCTGGGACGGGACTAGGGCCATCCAAGAGACCCAGTACTTC. It is translated as CASSSWDGTRAIQETQYF.

The rearrangement uses TRBV14 and TRBJ2-2, with D possibly matching TRBD1 (5 bases). Trimming took off 0 bases at V and 2 bases at J, with 10 bases between the two ends. CDR3 length: 16 residues. Germline loops: CDR1 SGHDN, CDR2 FVKESK. The CDR3 protein is CASSQDEGANTGELFF. Here the CDR3 DNA reads TGTGCCAGCAGCCAAGATGAAGGGGCTAACACCGGGGAGCTGTTTTTT.

The CDR3 nucleotides read TGTGCCAGCTCACGGACGGGGGGGGACGACGAGCAGTACTTC. Translating it yields CASSRTGGDDEQYF. This chain uses TRBV18 with TRBJ2-7; 8 nucleotides agree with TRBD2. V was pared by 4 bases and J by 5 bases, with 7 bases of the junction left unmatched. This CDR3 contains 14 residues. The germline V gene has CDR1 KGHSH and CDR2 LQKENI.

The V and J genes are TRBV9 and TRBJ2-1, with a weak D call TRBD2 (5 bases). The CDR3 spans 13 residues. Germline V CDR1 and CDR2: SGDLS, YYNGEE. The V and J ends lost 4 bases and 6 bases respectively, with 11 bases between them. The CDR3 region is CASSSYGLNEQFF. The CDR3 bases are TGTGCCAGCAGCTCTTATGGACTCAATGAGCAGTTCTTC.